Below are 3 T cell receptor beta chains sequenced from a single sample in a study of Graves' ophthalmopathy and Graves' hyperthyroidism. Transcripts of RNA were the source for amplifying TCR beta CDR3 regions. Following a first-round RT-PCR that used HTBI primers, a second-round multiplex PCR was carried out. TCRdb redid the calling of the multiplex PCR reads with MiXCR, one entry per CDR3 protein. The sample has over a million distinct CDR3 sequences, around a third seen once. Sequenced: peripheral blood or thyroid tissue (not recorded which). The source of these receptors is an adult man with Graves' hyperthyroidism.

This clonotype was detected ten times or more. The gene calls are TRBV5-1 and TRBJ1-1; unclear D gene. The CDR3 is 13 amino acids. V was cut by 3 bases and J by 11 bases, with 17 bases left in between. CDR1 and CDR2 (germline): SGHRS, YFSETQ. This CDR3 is CASSSGSGGGAFF. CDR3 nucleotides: TGCGCCAGCAGCTCGGGGAGTGGTGGTGGTGCTTTCTTT.

CDR3 residues: CASSPYRDDEQYF. The CDR3 DNA sequence: TGTGCCAGCTCACCTTACAGGGACGACGAGCAGTACTTC. The chain joins TRBV7-2 to TRBJ2-7; D is possibly TRBD1 (6 bases). Trimming removed 8 bases at V and 5 bases at J, with 16 bases between. This CDR3 comprises 13 residues. CDR1 and CDR2 (germline): SGHTA, FQGNSA.

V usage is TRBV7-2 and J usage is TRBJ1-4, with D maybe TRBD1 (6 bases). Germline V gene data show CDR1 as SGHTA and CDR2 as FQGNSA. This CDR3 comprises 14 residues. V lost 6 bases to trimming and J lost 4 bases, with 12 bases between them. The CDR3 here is CASSKDSRNEKLFF. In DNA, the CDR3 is TGTGCCAGCAGTAAGGACAGCCGTAATGAAAAACTGTTTTTT. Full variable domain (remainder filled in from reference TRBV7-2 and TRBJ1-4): GAGVSQSPSNKVTEKGKDVELRCDPISGHTALYWYRQSLGQGLEFLIYFQGNSAPDKSGLPSDRFSAERTGGSVSTLTIQRTQQEDSAVYLCASSKDSRNEKLFFGSGTQLSVL.